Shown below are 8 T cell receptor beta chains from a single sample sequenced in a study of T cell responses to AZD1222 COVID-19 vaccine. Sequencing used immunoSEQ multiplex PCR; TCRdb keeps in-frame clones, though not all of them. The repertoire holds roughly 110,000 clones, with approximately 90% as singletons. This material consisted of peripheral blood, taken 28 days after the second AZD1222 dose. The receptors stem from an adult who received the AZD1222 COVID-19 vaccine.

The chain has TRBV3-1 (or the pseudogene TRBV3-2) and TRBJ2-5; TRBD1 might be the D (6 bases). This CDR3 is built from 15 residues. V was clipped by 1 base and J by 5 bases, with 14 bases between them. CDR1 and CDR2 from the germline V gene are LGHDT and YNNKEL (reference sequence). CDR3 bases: TGTGCCAGCAGCCAAGGAGGGGGTTTCAGGGAGACCCAGTACTTC. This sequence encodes CASSQGGGFRETQYF.

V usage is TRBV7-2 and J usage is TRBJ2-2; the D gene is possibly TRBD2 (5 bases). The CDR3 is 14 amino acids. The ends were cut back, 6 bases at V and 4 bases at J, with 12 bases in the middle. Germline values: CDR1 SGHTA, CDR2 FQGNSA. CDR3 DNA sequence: TGTGCCAGCAGAACTCGAAGCGGCACCGGGGAGCTGTTTTTT. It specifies CASRTRSGTGELFF. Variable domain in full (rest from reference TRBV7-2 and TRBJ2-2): GAGVSQSPSNKVTEKGKDVELRCDPISGHTALYWYRQSLGQGLEFLIYFQGNSAPDKSGLPSDRFSAERTGGSVSTLTIQRTQQEDSAVYLCASRTRSGTGELFFGEGSRLTVL.

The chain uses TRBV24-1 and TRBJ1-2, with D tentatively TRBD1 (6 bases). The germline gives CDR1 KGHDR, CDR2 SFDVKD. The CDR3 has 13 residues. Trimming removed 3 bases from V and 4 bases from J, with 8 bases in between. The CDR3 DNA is TGTGCCACCAGTGATACAGGGCCCTATGGCTACACCTTC. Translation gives CATSDTGPYGYTF.

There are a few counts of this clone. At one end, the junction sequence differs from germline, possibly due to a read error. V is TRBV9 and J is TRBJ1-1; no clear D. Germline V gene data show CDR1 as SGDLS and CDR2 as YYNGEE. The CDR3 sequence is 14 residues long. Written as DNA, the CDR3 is TGTGCCAGCAGTGTAGCGCGGGAAGGCGCTGAAGCTTTCTTT. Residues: CASSVAREGAEAFF.

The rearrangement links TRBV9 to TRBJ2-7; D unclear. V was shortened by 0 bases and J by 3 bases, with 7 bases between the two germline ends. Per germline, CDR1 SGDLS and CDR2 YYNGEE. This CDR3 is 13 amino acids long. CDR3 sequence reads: CASSVESGYEQYF. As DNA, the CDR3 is TGTGCCAGCAGCGTAGAATCCGGCTACGAGCAGTACTTC.

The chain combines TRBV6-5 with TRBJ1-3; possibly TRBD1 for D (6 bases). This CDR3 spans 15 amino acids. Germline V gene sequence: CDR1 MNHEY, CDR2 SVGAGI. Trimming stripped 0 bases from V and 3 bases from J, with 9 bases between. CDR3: CASSYSGAYGNTIYF. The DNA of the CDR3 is TGTGCCAGCAGTTACTCGGGGGCCTATGGAAACACCATATATTTT.

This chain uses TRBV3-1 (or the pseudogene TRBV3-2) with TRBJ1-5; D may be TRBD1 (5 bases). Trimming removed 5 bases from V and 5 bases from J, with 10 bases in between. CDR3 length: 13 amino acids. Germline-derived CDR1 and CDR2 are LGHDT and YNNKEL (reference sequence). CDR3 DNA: TGTGCCAGCAGCAAAGGGGTCGATCAGCCCCAGCATTTT. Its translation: CASSKGVDQPQHF.

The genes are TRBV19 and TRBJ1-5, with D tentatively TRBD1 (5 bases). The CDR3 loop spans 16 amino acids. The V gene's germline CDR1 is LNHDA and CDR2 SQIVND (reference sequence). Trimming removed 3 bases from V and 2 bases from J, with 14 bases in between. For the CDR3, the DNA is TGTGCCAGTAGTATCAGCTCTCAGGGAGGCAATCAGCCCCAGCATTTT. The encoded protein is CASSISSQGGNQPQHF.